This section outlines one T cell receptor beta chain sequence together with its context. Antigen: not known. The data are from a study of cytomegalovirus exposure and HLA in healthy donors. Study results and limitations: Clusters of TCRs from the first cohort tended to co-occur in the roughly 120 validation repertoires (as a later analysis found). As confirmed in vitro, three CMV-associated chains were specific for CMV antigens. The authors enumerated roughly 160 TCR beta chains as linked to cytomegalovirus.

Separation from the roughly 680-subject first cohort characterized the roughly 130-subject validation cohort, to which the donors belonged. The assay was immunoSEQ multiplex PCR, and TCRdb's table has in-frame clones only and misses some. The table has 70,000 to 75,000 clones, about 94% seen once. This CDR3 contains 15 residues. V was trimmed by 4 bases and J by 3 bases, leaving 13 bases between them. The germline V gene encodes CDR1 SGHDT and CDR2 YYEEEE. The sequenced sample consisted of PBMCs. This clonotype was obtained from a young man in good health and CMV-seropositive. V gene TRBV5-6 combines with J gene TRBJ2-2; D not resolved. CDR3 residues: CASSLPVPYTGELFF. CDR3 bases: TGTGCCAGCAGCCTACCGGTCCCGTACACCGGGGAGCTGTTTTTT.